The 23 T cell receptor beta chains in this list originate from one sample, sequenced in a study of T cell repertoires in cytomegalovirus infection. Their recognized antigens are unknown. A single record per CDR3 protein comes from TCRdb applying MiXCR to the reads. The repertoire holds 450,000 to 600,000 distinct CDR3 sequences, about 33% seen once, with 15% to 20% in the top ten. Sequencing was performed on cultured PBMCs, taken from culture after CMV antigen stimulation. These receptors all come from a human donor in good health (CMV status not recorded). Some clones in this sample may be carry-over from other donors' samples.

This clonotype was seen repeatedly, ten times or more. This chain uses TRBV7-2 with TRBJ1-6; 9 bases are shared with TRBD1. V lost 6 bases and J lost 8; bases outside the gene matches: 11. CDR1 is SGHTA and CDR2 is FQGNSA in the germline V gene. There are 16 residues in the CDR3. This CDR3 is CASRTTMTGGDSPLHF. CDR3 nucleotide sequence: TGTGCCAGCAGGACCACTATGACAGGGGGAGATTCACCCCTCCACTTT.

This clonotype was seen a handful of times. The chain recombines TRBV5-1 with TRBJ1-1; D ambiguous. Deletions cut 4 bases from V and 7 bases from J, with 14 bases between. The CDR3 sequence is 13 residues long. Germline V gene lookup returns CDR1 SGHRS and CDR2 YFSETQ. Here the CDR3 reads CASSRREVDEAFF. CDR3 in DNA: TGCGCCAGCAGCAGAAGGGAGGTTGATGAAGCTTTCTTT.

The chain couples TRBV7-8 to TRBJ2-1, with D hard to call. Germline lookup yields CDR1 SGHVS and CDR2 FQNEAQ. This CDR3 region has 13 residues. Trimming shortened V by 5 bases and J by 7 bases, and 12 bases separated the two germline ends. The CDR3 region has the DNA TGTGCCAGCAGCGGAGCGTTGGGGAATGAGCAGTTCTTC. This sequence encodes CASSGALGNEQFF.

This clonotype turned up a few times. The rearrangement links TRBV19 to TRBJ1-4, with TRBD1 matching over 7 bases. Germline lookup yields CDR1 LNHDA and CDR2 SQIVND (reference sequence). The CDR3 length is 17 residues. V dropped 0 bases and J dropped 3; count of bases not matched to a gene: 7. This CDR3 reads CASSIEPPGTANEKLFF. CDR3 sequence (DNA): TGTGCCAGTAGTATAGAGCCCCCCGGGACAGCTAATGAAAAACTGTTTTTT.

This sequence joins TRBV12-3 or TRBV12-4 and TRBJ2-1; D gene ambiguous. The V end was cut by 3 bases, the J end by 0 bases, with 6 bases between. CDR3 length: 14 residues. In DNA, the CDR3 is TGTGCCAGCAGTTTCGAGAGCTCCTACAATGAGCAGTTCTTC. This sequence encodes CASSFESSYNEQFF.

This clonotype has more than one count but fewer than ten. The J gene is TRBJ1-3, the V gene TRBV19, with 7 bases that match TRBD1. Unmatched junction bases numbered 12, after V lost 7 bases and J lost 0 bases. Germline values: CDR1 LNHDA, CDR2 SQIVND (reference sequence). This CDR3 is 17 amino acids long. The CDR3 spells CASKGLGDSLSGNTIYF. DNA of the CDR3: TGTGCCAGTAAGGGACTAGGGGACAGCCTCTCTGGAAACACCATATATTTT.

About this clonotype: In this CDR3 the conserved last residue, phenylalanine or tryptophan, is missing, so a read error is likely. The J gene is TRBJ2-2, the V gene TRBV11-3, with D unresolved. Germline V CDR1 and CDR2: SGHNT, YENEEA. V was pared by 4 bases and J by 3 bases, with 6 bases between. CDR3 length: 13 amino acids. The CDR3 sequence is CASSWGDTGELFC. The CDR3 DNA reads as TGTGCCAGCAGCTGGGGTGACACCGGGGAGCTGTTTTGT.

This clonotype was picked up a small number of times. The CDR3 bases are TGTGCCACCGGATGGGGGGGCGGGACCCGCAATGAGCAGTTCTTC. It is translated as CATGWGGGTRNEQFF. This chain uses TRBV10-3 with TRBJ2-1; D possibly corresponds to TRBD2 (7 bases). V was pared by 10 bases and J by 6 bases, with 22 bases between. CDR1 ENHRY and CDR2 SYGVKD come from the germline V gene. The CDR3 loop spans 15 amino acids.

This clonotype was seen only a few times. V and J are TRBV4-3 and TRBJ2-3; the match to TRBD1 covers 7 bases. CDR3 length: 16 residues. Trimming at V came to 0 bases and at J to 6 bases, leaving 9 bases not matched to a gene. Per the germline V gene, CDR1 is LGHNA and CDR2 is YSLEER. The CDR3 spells CASSQDPGQWGDTQYF. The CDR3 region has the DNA TGCGCCAGCAGCCAAGACCCGGGACAGTGGGGGGATACGCAGTATTTT.

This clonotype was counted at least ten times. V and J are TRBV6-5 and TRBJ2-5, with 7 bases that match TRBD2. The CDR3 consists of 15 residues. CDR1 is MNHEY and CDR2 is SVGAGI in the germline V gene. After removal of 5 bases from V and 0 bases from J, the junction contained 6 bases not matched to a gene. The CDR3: CASSLAGDHQETQYF. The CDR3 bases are TGTGCCAGCAGTCTCGCGGGGGACCACCAAGAGACCCAGTACTTC.

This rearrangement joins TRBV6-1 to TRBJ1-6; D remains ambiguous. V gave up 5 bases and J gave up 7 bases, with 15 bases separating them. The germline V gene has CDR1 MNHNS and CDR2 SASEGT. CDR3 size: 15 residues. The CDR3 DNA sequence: TGTGCCAGCAGTTATTACCCTACCGCGAATTCACCCCTCCACTTT. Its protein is CASSYYPTANSPLHF.

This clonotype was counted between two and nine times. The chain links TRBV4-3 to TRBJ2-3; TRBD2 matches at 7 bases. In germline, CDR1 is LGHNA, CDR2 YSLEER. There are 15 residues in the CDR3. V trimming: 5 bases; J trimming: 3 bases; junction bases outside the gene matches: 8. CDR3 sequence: CASSLGGSATDTQYF. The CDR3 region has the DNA TGCGCCAGCAGCTTAGGCGGGAGTGCTACAGATACGCAGTATTTT.

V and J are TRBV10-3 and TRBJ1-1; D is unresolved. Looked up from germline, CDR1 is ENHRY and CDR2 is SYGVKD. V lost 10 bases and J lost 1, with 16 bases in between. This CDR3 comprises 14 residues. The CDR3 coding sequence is TGTGCCACCCGCCTAGGACCCCCGAACACTGAAGCTTTCTTT. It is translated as CATRLGPPNTEAFF.

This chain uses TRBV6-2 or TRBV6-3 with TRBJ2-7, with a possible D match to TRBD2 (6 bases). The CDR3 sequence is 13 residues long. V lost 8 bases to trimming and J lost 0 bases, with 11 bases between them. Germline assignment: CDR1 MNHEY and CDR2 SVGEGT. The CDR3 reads CASAQDYSYEQYV. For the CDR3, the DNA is TGTGCCAGCGCCCAGGACTACTCCTACGAGCAGTACGTC.

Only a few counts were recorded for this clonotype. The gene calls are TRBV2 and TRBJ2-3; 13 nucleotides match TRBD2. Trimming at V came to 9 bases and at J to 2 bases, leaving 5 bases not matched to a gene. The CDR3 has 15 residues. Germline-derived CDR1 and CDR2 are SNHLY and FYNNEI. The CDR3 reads CARGTSGTTTDTQYF. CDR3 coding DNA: TGTGCCAGAGGGACTAGCGGGACAACCACAGATACGCAGTATTTT.

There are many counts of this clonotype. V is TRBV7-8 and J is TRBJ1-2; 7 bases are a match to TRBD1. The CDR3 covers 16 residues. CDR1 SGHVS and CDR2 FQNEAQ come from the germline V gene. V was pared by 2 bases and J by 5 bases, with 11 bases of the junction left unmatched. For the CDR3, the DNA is TGTGCCAGCAGCTTATCCCAGGGACAGCCGAGGTATGGCTACACCTTC. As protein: CASSLSQGQPRYGYTF.

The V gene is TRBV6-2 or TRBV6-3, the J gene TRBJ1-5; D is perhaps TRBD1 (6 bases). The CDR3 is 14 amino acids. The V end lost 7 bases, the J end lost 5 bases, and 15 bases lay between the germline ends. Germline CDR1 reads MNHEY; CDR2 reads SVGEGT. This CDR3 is CASKETGNYQPQHF. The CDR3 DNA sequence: TGTGCCAGCAAGGAGACAGGCAACTATCAGCCCCAGCATTTT.

The CDR3 region has the DNA TGTGCCAGTAGTATAGGAAAGGGTGATACGCAGTATTTT. As protein: CASSIGKGDTQYF. This chain links TRBV19 with TRBJ2-3, with D uncertain. Between the trimmed V and J ends, which lost 1 base and 6 bases, there was a span of 8 bases. Per germline, CDR1 LNHDA and CDR2 SQIVND (reference sequence). This CDR3 is built from 13 residues.

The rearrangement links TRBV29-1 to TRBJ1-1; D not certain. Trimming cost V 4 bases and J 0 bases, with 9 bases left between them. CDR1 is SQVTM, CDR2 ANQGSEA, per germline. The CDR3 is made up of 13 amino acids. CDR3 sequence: CSVAGGVNTEAFF. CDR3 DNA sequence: TGCAGCGTTGCTGGAGGCGTGAACACTGAAGCTTTCTTT.

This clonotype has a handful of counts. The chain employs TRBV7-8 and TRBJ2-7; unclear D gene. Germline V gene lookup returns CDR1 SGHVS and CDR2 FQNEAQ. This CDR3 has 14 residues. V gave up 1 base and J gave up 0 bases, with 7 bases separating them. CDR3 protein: CASSLGVGSYEQYV. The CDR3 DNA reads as TGTGCCAGCAGCTTAGGGGTAGGCTCCTACGAGCAGTACGTC.

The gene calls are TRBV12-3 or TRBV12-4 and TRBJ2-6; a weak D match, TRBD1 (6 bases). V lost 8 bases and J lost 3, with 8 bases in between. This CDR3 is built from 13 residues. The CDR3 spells CASGTNGANVLTF. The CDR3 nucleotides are TGTGCCAGCGGGACAAATGGGGCCAACGTCCTGACTTTC.

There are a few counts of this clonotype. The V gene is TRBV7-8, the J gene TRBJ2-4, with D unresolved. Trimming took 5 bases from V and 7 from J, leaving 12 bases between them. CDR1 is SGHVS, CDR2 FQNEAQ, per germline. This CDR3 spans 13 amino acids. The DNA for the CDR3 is TGTGCCAGCAGCCCTCCCCCCTCTAACATTCAGTACTTC. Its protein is CASSPPPSNIQYF.

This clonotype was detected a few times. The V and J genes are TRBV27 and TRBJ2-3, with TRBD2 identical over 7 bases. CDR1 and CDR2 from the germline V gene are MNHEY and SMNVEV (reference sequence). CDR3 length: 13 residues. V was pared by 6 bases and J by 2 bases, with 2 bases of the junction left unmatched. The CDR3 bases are TGTGCCAGCAGCGGGACTACCACAGATACGCAGTATTTT. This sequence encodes CASSGTTTDTQYF.